This entry lists 14 T cell receptor beta chains sequenced from one sample in a study of T cells after yellow fever vaccination. TCRdb redid the calling of the 5' RACE reads with MiXCR, one entry per CDR3 protein. Here the sample spans 250,000 to 350,000 distinct CDR3 sequences, around 8.6% being singletons. The sequencing used CD4+ T cells sorted from PBMCs, collected 5 days after the yellow fever booster vaccination. These receptors all stem from a man between 18 and 35 years old who received the YFV17D yellow fever vaccine.

This clonotype was recorded many times. The rearrangement links TRBV27 to TRBJ1-6; 12 bases agree with TRBD1. The J segment lost 6 bases and the V segment lost 4 bases, leaving 1 base of the junction unmatched. The germline gives CDR1 MNHEY, CDR2 SMNVEV (reference sequence). The CDR3 totals 15 residues. The CDR3 region is CASSWDRGRNSPLHF. The CDR3 DNA is TGTGCCAGCAGTTGGGACAGGGGGCGTAATTCACCCCTCCACTTT.

This clonotype was detected only a few times. This sequence joins TRBV5-1 and TRBJ2-3, with 9 positions matching TRBD2. Per germline, CDR1 SGHRS and CDR2 YFSETQ. V shed 2 bases, J shed 2 bases, and the junction held 3 bases outside the gene matches. The CDR3 is made up of 15 amino acids. The CDR3 reads CASSFLAGYTDTQYF. The DNA of the CDR3 is TGCGCCAGCAGCTTCCTAGCGGGGTACACAGATACGCAGTATTTT.

This clonotype was observed a handful of times. The chain combines TRBV12-3 or TRBV12-4 with TRBJ2-3, with 8 bases matching TRBD2. The CDR3 consists of 17 residues. With 5 bases clipped from V and 0 bases from J, the junction kept 10 bases outside the gene matches. CDR3 loop: CASSLGAGAGSTDTQYF. For the CDR3, the DNA is TGTGCCAGCAGTCTGGGAGCGGGGGCGGGGAGCACAGATACGCAGTATTTT.

This clonotype was seen a few times. The chain has TRBV27 and TRBJ1-5, with D tentatively TRBD1 (6 bases). The CDR3 has 16 amino acids. With 0 bases removed from V and 2 bases from J, the gap between germline ends came to 11 bases. Germline values: CDR1 MNHEY, CDR2 SMNVEV (reference sequence). This CDR3 is CASSLSARGGNQPQHF. The CDR3 nucleotides are TGTGCCAGCAGTTTATCCGCCAGGGGAGGCAATCAGCCCCAGCATTTT.

The table lists this clonotype with a few counts. Here the CDR3 DNA reads TGTGCCAGCAGCCAAGAAGACGGGACTAGGGGCAATGAGCAGTTCTTC. It yields the protein CASSQEDGTRGNEQFF. The rearrangement joins TRBV4-2 to TRBJ2-1; the match to TRBD2 covers 8 bases. The V gene's germline CDR1 is LGHNA and CDR2 YNFKEQ. J was trimmed by 6 bases and V by 0 bases; bases with no gene match: 7. The CDR3 spans 16 residues.

V is TRBV7-9 and J is TRBJ1-2; 8 positions agree with TRBD1. The V gene end was trimmed by 5 bases and the J gene end by 6 bases; junction bases not matched to a gene: 14. Germline V gene data show CDR1 as SEHNR and CDR2 as FQNEAQ (reference sequence). The CDR3 extends over 16 amino acids. For the CDR3, the DNA is TGTGCCAGCAGCACCCGAGGACAGGGATCGAAGGATGGCTACACCTTC. This sequence encodes CASSTRGQGSKDGYTF.

The sample holds a few counts of this clonotype. The chain uses TRBV6-1 and TRBJ2-7; 7 nucleotides line up with TRBD1. The CDR3 has 15 residues. V trimming: 1 base; J trimming: 2 bases; junction bases outside the gene matches: 5. Germline CDR1 and CDR2: MNHNS and SASEGT. CDR3 nucleotide sequence: TGTGCCAGCAGTGAAGGCTGGGACAGAGCCTACGAGCAGTACTTC. Amino acids: CASSEGWDRAYEQYF.

This clonotype has ten or more counts. The V call is TRBV7-8, the J call TRBJ2-1; 8 bases agree with TRBD1. The V and J ends lost 0 bases and 6 bases, in that order; junction bases with no gene match: 7. CDR1 is SGHVS, CDR2 FQNEAQ, per germline. The CDR3 is 16 amino acids. CDR3 loop: CASSLAYRGAGNEQFF. The CDR3 DNA reads TGTGCCAGCAGCTTAGCGTACAGGGGGGCGGGCAATGAGCAGTTCTTC.

This clonotype was picked up a small number of times. The rearrangement links TRBV6-2 or TRBV6-3 to TRBJ2-3; D call uncertain. The CDR3 contains 13 residues. Germline loops: CDR1 MNHEY, CDR2 SVGEGT. The ends were cut back, 0 bases at V and 7 bases at J, with 8 bases in the middle. DNA for the CDR3: TGTGCCAGCAGTTACTCTACGGCAAATACGCAGTATTTT. It translates to CASSYSTANTQYF.

The gene calls are TRBV5-1 and TRBJ2-5; 7 positions match TRBD2. Germline V CDR1 and CDR2: SGHRS, YFSETQ. This CDR3 spans 15 amino acids. Unmatched junction bases numbered 4, after V lost 0 bases and J lost 2 bases. In DNA, the CDR3 is TGCGCCAGCAGCTTGGGCGGGGGTCCGCAAGAGACCCAGTACTTC. Translated, it gives CASSLGGGPQETQYF.

This clonotype was recorded a few times. V and J are TRBV5-1 and TRBJ1-2, with 7 bases matching TRBD1. Per germline, CDR1 SGHRS and CDR2 YFSETQ. CDR3 length equals 14 residues. J gave up 3 bases and V 4 bases, and 6 bases lay outside the gene matches. The CDR3 nucleotides are TGCGCCAGCAGCGTCTCCGGGACAGACTATGGCTACACCTTC. Translated, it gives CASSVSGTDYGYTF.

The rearrangement links TRBV20-1 to TRBJ2-7; a weak D match, TRBD2 (6 bases). V lost 2 bases and J 2 bases, leaving 13 bases between the germline ends. The CDR3 extends over 14 amino acids. Germline CDR1 is DFQATT and CDR2 is SNEGSKA (reference sequence). The CDR3 loop reads CSARPGLLPYEQYF. DNA for the CDR3: TGCAGTGCTAGACCGGGACTCTTACCCTACGAGCAGTACTTC.

V is TRBV27 and J is TRBJ2-5; 7 bases map to TRBD1. The CDR3 is 17 residues long. Germline CDR1 is MNHEY and CDR2 is SMNVEV (reference sequence). V was pared by 7 bases and J by 3 bases, with 17 bases of the junction left unmatched. The DNA of the CDR3 is TGTGCCAGCATGAGGGGGCGGAGCCCACCTACCAAAGAGACCCAGTACTTC. Protein: CASMRGRSPPTKETQYF.

This rearrangement joins TRBV20-1 to TRBJ2-1; D uncertain. This CDR3 contains 11 residues. CDR1 and CDR2 (germline): DFQATT, SNEGSKA (reference sequence). V was shortened by 4 bases and J by 6 bases, with 7 bases between the two germline ends. For the CDR3, the DNA is TGCAGTGCTACTCGAACCAATGAGCAGTTCTTC. Protein: CSATRTNEQFF.